This T cell receptor (beta chain) appears in the sequencing data of a study of blood T cell repertoires in COVID-19. Turning to the study itself: Collection of acute and convalescent COVID-19 samples took place in the United States, Italy and Spain. Sample material is recorded as cDNA or gDNA derived from T cells, B-cell-depleted T cells, or PBMCs.

In the authors' methods: Scientists estimated how many nucleated cells there were by amplifying reference gene primers. Clones were sequenced by immunoSEQ multiplex PCR, and TCRdb holds only the in-frame ones, with some missing. That table furnishes V, J and clone size, whereas the DNA furnished D and trimming. In the table there are approximately 120,000 clones, around 89% of which are singletons. Germline V gives CDR1 SGHDT, CDR2 YYEEEE. The CDR3 has 15 residues. V trimming: 4 bases; J trimming: 0 bases; junction bases outside the gene matches: 5. The sequencing input was peripheral blood. The receptor comes from a man aged 50-59 years with acute or convalescent COVID-19. The chain links TRBV5-6 to TRBJ2-3, with 7 bases that match TRBD1. CDR3 nucleotide sequence: TGTGCCAGCAGCATTCTACAGGGGAGCACAGATACGCAGTATTTT. It encodes CASSILQGSTDTQYF. The full variable domain, with the rest looked up from reference TRBV5-6 and TRBJ2-3, is DAGVTQSPTHLIKTRGQQVTLRCSPKSGHDTVSWYQQALGQGPQFIFQYYEEEERQRGNFPDRFSGHQFPNYSSELNVNALLLGDSALYLCASSILQGSTDTQYFGPGTRLTVL.